One sample yielded the 10 T cell receptor beta chains listed below, sequenced in a study of T cell responses to AZD1222 COVID-19 vaccine. The protocol was immunoSEQ multiplex PCR, while the TCRdb copy is restricted to in-frame clones and leaves out a portion. The sample shows approximately 150,000 clones, less than 95% of them seen only once. Sequences were derived from peripheral blood, sampled 28 days after the second AZD1222 dose. Every receptor here comes from an adult who received the AZD1222 COVID-19 vaccine.

The J gene is TRBJ1-2, the V gene TRBV6-6; D uncertain. The CDR3 spans 15 residues. V was pared by 5 bases and J by 1 base, with 14 bases between. Germline V lookup: CDR1 MNHNY, CDR2 SVGAGI (reference sequence). The CDR3: CASSTPQEGNYGYTF. The CDR3 region has the DNA TGTGCCAGCAGTACGCCCCAGGAGGGTAACTATGGCTACACCTTC.

For this clone: This sample also contains other DNA sequences that code for the same CDR3. The J gene is TRBJ2-5, the V gene TRBV28; D gene uncertain. This CDR3 region has 11 residues. Trimming removed 5 bases from V and 4 bases from J, with 5 bases in between. Per germline, CDR1 MDHEN and CDR2 SYDVKM. The CDR3 nucleotides are TGTGCCAGCAGTCTCCGAGAGACCCAGTACTTC. Its protein is CASSLRETQYF.

V is TRBV11-2 and J is TRBJ2-1; 7 nucleotides agree with TRBD2. V shed 2 bases, J shed 9 bases, and the junction held 10 bases outside the gene matches. Per germline, CDR1 SGHAT and CDR2 FQNNGV. The CDR3 sequence is 15 residues long. The CDR3 reads CASSLSGLGEREQFF. For the CDR3, the DNA is TGTGCCAGCAGCTTATCTGGACTAGGAGAACGTGAGCAGTTCTTC.

This chain connects TRBV2 to TRBJ1-2, with D possibly being TRBD1 (6 bases). CDR1 is SNHLY and CDR2 is FYNNEI in the germline V gene. The CDR3 runs 18 residues. V was shortened by 0 bases and J by 0 bases, with 17 bases between the two germline ends. The CDR3 spells CASSEAVGQGGANYGYTF. CDR3 coding DNA: TGTGCCAGCAGTGAAGCTGTGGGACAAGGGGGAGCTAACTATGGCTACACCTTC.

The J gene is TRBJ1-2, the V gene TRBV28, with a tentative D call TRBD1 (5 bases). The V gene lost 3 bases and the J gene lost 7 bases, with 15 bases spanning the gap. The CDR3 extends over 14 amino acids. Germline V gene lookup returns CDR1 MDHEN and CDR2 SYDVKM. In DNA form, the CDR3 reads TGTGCCAGCAGTTTTTTTCAGGGAGCGGGTGGCTACACCTTC. It yields the protein CASSFFQGAGGYTF.

The CDR3 sequence: CASSLVGISNQPQHF. As DNA, the CDR3 is TGTGCCAGCAGCTTGGTAGGAATTAGCAATCAGCCCCAGCATTTT. The chain links TRBV5-5 to TRBJ1-5, with unresolved D. CDR3 size: 15 residues. Germline-derived CDR1 and CDR2 are SGHKS and YYEKEE (reference sequence). With 0 bases removed from V and 0 bases from J, the gap between germline ends came to 7 bases.

V and J are TRBV7-2 and TRBJ1-2, with TRBD1 as a possible D gene (5 bases). This CDR3 has 15 residues. The germline V gene encodes CDR1 SGHTA and CDR2 FQGNSA. Between the trimmed V and J ends, which lost 4 bases and 4 bases, there was a span of 16 bases. For the CDR3, the DNA is TGTGCCAGCAGCTACGAGGGGAACACTCCCTATGGCTACACCTTC. Amino acids: CASSYEGNTPYGYTF. Supplemented by reference TRBV7-2 and TRBJ1-2, the full variable domain reads GAGVSQSPSNKVTEKGKDVELRCDPISGHTALYWYRQSLGQGLEFLIYFQGNSAPDKSGLPSDRFSAERTGGSVSTLTIQRTQQEDSAVYLCASSYEGNTPYGYTFGSGTRLTVV.

The chain combines TRBV27 with TRBJ1-6; D is perhaps TRBD1 (6 bases). The CDR3 runs to 21 residues. Deletions cut 4 bases from V and 0 bases from J, with 25 bases between. Germline V CDR1 and CDR2: MNHEY, SMNVEV (reference sequence). As DNA, the CDR3 is TGTGCCAGCAGTTCTTTGGGGGCTTCCTGGCAGGAGGGCTCCTATAATTCACCCCTCCACTTT. Its protein is CASSSLGASWQEGSYNSPLHF.

V gene TRBV10-1 combines with J gene TRBJ2-7, with 12 bases lining up with TRBD2. There are 17 residues in the CDR3. V was clipped by 1 base and J by 1 base; unmatched bases: 5. The germline V gene encodes CDR1 WNHNN and CDR2 SYGVQD (reference sequence). The CDR3 loop reads CASSELTSGSGSYEQYF. The DNA of the CDR3 is TGCGCCAGCAGTGAGTTGACTAGCGGGAGCGGTTCCTACGAGCAGTACTTC.

The chain has TRBV21-1 and TRBJ1-5. TRBV21-1 is termed a pseudogene. This CDR3 has 13 amino acids. Here the CDR3 DNA reads TGTGCCAGCTCCAAGGGTGGCAATCAGCCCCAGCATTTT. Amino acids: CASSKGGNQPQHF.